The 9 T cell receptor beta chains presented below share a single source sample, sequenced in a study of blood T cell repertoires in COVID-19. TCRdb's table, derived via immunoSEQ multiplex PCR, lists solely in-frame clones and lacks some. Of approximately 81,000 clones listed, around 80% are singletons. Sequencing was carried out using peripheral blood. The source of these receptors is a human donor in a cohort sampled during active COVID-19.

Only a few counts were recorded for this clone. The V gene is TRBV9, the J gene TRBJ1-5; 8 nucleotides agree with TRBD1. Per germline, CDR1 SGDLS and CDR2 YYNGEE. This CDR3 region has 15 residues. With 4 bases clipped from V and 5 bases from J, the junction kept 8 bases outside the gene matches. Written as DNA, the CDR3 is TGTGCCAGCAGCCCAACGGACAGGGTTGATCAGCCCCAGCATTTT. The encoded protein is CASSPTDRVDQPQHF.

This chain joins TRBV10-3 and TRBJ1-1, with D possibly TRBD1 on 5 matching bases. The CDR3 spans 14 residues. Germline CDR1 is ENHRY and CDR2 is SYGVKD. V was clipped by 2 bases and J by 3 bases, with 10 bases between them. The CDR3 DNA reads as TGTGCCATCAGTGAGCAGGGTAGGGACACTGAAGCTTTCTTT. It is translated as CAISEQGRDTEAFF.

This rearrangement joins TRBV7-2 to TRBJ1-4; weak D call: TRBD1 (6 bases). Germline CDR1 SGHTA, CDR2 FQGNSA. The V end was cut by 1 base, the J end by 7 bases, with 13 bases between. The CDR3 runs to 15 residues. The CDR3 DNA follows: TGTGCCAGCAGCTTAGATGGGGGCGCGCGTGAAAAACTGTTTTTT. It specifies CASSLDGGAREKLFF.

This chain joins TRBV7-9 and TRBJ2-5, with 11 nucleotides matching TRBD2. CDR3 size: 17 residues. Trimming at V came to 6 bases and at J to 5 bases, leaving 14 bases not matched to a gene. Germline values: CDR1 SEHNR, CDR2 FQNEAQ (reference sequence). In DNA, the CDR3 is TGTGCCAGCAGTCGAGCGGGACTAGCGGTGGGTGGCGAGACCCAGTACTTC. Translated: CASSRAGLAVGGETQYF.

The chain recombines TRBV4-2 with TRBJ2-3, with 10 positions matching TRBD2. Germline V lookup: CDR1 LGHNA, CDR2 YNFKEQ. The CDR3 is 15 residues long. V lost 0 bases to trimming and J lost 9 bases; unmatched junction nucleotides: 6. CDR3 coding DNA: TGTGCCAGCAGCCAAGAGCAACTAGCGGGGCGAACGCAGTATTTT. This gives the protein CASSQEQLAGRTQYF.

The chain is built from TRBV11-3 and TRBJ2-7; 7 bases align to TRBD2. With V trimmed by 4 bases and J by 2 bases, 5 bases remained unmatched. This CDR3 has 14 amino acids. Germline CDR1 and CDR2: SGHNT and YENEEA. CDR3 sequence (DNA): TGTGCCAGCAGCTGGGGGGGAGGAGCCTACGAGCAGTACTTC. Encoded protein: CASSWGGGAYEQYF.

The chain recombines TRBV4-1 with TRBJ2-5, with 9 bases that match TRBD2. Per germline, CDR1 MGHRA and CDR2 YSYEKL. V was pared by 4 bases and J by 0 bases, with 9 bases of the junction left unmatched. The CDR3 has 17 residues. The CDR3 here is CASSRPRASGDQETQYF. In nucleotides, the CDR3 is TGCGCCAGCAGCCGACCTCGGGCTAGCGGGGACCAAGAGACCCAGTACTTC.

This chain joins TRBV7-9 and TRBJ1-1; TRBD1 is a possible D gene (5 bases). V was shortened by 5 bases and J by 3 bases, with 13 bases between the two germline ends. This CDR3 spans 14 amino acids. Germline lookup yields CDR1 SEHNR and CDR2 FQNEAQ (reference sequence). CDR3 protein: CASSPRGGDTEAFF. The CDR3 nucleotides read TGTGCCAGCAGCCCCCGGGGGGGAGACACTGAAGCTTTCTTT.

The rearrangement uses TRBV7-8 and TRBJ1-1; TRBD1 aligns across 7 bases. The CDR3 contains 13 residues. After removal of 1 base from V and 7 bases from J, the junction contained 3 bases not matched to a gene. Per the germline V gene, CDR1 is SGHVS and CDR2 is FQNEAQ. CDR3 sequence (DNA): TGTGCCAGCAGCTTAGTGGGGACAGTTGAAGCTTTCTTT. It yields the protein CASSLVGTVEAFF.